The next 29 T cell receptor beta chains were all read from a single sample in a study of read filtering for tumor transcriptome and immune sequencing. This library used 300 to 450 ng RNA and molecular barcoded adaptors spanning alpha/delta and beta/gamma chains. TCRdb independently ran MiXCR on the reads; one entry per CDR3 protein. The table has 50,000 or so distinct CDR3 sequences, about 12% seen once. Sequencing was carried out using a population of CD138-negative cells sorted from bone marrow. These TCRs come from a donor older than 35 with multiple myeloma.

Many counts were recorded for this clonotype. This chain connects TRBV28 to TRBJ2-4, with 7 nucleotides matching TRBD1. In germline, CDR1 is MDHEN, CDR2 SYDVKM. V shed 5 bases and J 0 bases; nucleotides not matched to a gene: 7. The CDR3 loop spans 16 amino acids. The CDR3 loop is CASSNGTVVAKNIQYF. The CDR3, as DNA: TGTGCCAGCAGTAATGGGACAGTGGTAGCCAAAAACATTCAGTACTTC.

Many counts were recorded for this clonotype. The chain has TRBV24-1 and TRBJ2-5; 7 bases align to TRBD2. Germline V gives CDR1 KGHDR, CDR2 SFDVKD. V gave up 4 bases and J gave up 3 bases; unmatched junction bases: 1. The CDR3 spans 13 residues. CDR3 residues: CATSEGGEETQYF. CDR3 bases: TGTGCCACCAGTGAGGGGGGGGAAGAGACCCAGTACTTC.

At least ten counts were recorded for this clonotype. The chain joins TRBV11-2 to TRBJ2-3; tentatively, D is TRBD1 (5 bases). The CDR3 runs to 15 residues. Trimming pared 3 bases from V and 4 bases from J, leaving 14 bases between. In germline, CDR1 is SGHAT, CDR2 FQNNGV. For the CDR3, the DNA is TGTGCCAGCAGCTTCCACCGGACAATATCAGATACGCAGTATTTT. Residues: CASSFHRTISDTQYF.

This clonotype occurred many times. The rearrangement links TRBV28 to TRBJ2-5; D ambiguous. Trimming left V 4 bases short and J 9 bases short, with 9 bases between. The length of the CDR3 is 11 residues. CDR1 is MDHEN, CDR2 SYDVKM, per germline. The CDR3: CASSSGWSQYF. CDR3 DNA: TGTGCCAGCAGTTCCGGTTGGTCCCAGTACTTC.

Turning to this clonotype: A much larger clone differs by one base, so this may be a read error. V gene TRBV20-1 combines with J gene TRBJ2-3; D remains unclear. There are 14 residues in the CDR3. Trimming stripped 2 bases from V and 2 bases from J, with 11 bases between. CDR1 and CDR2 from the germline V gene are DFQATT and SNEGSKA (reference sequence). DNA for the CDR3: TGCAGTGCTAGATCAGCGAGGCCCACAGATACGCAGTATTTT. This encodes CSARSARPTDTQYF.

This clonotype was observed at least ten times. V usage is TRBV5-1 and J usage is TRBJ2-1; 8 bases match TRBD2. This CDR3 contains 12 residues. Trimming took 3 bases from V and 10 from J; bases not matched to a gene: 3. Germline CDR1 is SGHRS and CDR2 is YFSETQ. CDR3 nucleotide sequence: TGCGCCAGCAGCTCGGGGGGGCCGGAGCAGTTCTTC. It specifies CASSSGGPEQFF.

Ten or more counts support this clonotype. CDR3 coding DNA: TGCAGTGCTAGGGGACTAGGGGTGGTAGCGGGCACAGATACGCAGTATTTT. It specifies CSARGLGVVAGTDTQYF. The chain is built from TRBV20-1 and TRBJ2-3; 8 nucleotides line up with TRBD2. This CDR3 is built from 17 residues. The germline gives CDR1 DFQATT, CDR2 SNEGSKA (reference sequence). V shed 3 bases and J 1 base; nucleotides not matched to a gene: 12.

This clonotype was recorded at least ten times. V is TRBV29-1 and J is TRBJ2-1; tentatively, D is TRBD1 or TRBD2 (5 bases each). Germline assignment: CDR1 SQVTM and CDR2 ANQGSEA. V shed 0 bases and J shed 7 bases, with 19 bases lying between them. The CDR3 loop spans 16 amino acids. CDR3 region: CSVEEAIRDVRNEQFF. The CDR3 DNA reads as TGCAGCGTTGAAGAGGCGATCCGGGACGTGAGAAATGAGCAGTTCTTC.

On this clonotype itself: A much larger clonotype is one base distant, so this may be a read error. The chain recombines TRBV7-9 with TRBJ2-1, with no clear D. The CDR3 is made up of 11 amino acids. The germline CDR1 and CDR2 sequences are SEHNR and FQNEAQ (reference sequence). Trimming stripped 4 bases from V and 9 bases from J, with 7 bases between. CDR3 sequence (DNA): TGTGCCAGCAGCTCCTCAAGTGAGCAGTTCTTC. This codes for CASSSSSEQFF.

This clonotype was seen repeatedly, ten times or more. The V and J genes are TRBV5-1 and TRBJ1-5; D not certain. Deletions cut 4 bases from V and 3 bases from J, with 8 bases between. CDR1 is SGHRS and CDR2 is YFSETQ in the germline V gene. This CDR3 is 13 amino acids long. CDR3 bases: TGCGCCAGCAGCGTGGAGCCCAATCAGCCCCAGCATTTT. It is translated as CASSVEPNQPQHF.

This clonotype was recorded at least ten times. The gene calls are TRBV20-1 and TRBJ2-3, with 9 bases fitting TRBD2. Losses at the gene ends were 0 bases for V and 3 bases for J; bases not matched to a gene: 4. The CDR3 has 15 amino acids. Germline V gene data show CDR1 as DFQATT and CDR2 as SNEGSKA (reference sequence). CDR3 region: CSARDLAGGTDTQYF. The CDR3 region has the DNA TGCAGTGCTAGAGATCTTGCGGGGGGGACAGATACGCAGTATTTT.

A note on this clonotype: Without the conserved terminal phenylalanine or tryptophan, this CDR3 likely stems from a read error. The CDR3 region is CACSKQGVGTEAFS. DNA for the CDR3: TGTGCCTGCAGTAAACAGGGCGTGGGCACTGAAGCTTTCTCT. The chain links TRBV6-1 to TRBJ1-1; TRBD1 might be the D (6 bases). The germline V gene encodes CDR1 MNHNS and CDR2 SASEGT. The CDR3 covers 14 residues.

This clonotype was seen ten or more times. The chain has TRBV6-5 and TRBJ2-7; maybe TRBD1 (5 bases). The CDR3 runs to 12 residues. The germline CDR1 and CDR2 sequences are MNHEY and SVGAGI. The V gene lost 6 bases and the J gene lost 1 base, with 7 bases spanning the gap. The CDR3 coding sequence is TGTGCCAGCAGGCAGGGTTCCTACGAGCAGTACTTC. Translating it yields CASRQGSYEQYF.

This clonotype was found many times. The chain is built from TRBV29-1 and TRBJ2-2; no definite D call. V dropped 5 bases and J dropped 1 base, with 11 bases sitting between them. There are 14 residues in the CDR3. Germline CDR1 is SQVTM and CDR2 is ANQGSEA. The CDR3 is CSVPLGENTGELFF. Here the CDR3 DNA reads TGCAGCGTTCCTCTAGGAGAGAACACCGGGGAGCTGTTTTTT.

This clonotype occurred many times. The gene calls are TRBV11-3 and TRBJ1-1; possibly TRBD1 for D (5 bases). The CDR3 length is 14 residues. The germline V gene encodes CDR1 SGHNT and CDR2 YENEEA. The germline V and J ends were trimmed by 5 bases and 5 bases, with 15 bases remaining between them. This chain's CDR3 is CASSLGQGRTEAFF. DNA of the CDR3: TGTGCCAGCAGCCTCGGCCAGGGAAGAACTGAAGCTTTCTTT.

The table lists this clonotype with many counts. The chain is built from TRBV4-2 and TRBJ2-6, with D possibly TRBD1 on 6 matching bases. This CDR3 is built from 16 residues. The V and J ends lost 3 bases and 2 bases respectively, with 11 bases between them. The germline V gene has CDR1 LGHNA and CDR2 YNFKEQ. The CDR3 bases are TGTGCCAGCAGCCAGTTCTGGGGGCCTGGGGCCAACGTCCTGACTTTC. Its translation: CASSQFWGPGANVLTF.

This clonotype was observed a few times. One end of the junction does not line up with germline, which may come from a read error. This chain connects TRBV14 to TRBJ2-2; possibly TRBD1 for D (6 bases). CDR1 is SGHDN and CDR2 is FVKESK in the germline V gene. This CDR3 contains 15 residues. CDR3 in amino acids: CASSPTDSNTGELLF. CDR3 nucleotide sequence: TGTGCCAGCAGCCCTACGGACAGCAACACCGGGGAGCTGCTTTTT.

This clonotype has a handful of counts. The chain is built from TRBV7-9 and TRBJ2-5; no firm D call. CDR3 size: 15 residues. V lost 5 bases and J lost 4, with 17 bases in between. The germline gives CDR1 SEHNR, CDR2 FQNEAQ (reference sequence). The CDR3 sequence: CASSIGSAPRETQYF. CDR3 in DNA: TGTGCCAGCAGCATCGGATCTGCCCCCCGAGAGACCCAGTACTTC.

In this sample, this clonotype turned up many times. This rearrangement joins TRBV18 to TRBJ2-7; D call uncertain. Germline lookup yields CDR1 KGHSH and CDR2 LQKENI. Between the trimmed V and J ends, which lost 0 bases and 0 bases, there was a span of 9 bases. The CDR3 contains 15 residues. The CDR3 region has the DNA TGTGCCAGCTCACCACCGGCCTCCGGCTCCTACGAGCAGTACTTC. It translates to CASSPPASGSYEQYF.

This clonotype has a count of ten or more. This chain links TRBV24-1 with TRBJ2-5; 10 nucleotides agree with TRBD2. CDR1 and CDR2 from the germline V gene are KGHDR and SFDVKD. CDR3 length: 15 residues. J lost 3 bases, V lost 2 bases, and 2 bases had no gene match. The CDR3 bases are TGTGCCACCAGTGATTGGCTAGCGGGGGAAGAGACCCAGTACTTC. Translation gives CATSDWLAGEETQYF.

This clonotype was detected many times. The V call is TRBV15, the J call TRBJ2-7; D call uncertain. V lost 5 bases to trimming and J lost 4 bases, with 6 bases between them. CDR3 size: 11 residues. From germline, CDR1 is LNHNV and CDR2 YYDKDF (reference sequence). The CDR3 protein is CATSARYEQYF. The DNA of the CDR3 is TGTGCCACCAGCGCGAGGTACGAGCAGTACTTC.

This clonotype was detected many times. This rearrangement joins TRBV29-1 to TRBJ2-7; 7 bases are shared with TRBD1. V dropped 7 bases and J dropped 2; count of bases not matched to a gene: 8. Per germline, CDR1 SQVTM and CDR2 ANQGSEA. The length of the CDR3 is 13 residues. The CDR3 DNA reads TGCAGCGCAGGGACAGCTGAGCCCTACGAGCAGTACTTC. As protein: CSAGTAEPYEQYF.

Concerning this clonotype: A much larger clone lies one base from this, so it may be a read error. The CDR3 DNA sequence: TGCGCCAGCAGCTTGAACGTCGGGGGTAGCAATCAGCCCCAGCATTTT. Its protein is CASSLNVGGSNQPQHF. The chain uses TRBV5-1 and TRBJ1-5; a possible D gene is TRBD1 (5 bases). CDR1 and CDR2 from the germline V gene are SGHRS and YFSETQ. This CDR3 spans 16 amino acids. The ends were cut back, 1 base at V and 0 bases at J, with 11 bases in the middle.

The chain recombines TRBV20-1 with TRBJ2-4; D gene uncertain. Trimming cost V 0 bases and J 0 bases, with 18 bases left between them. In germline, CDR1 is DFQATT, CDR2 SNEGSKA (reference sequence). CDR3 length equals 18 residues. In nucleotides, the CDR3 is TGCAGTGCTAGAGATCAGGCTTGGAACCCCTTAGCCAAAAACATTCAGTACTTC. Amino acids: CSARDQAWNPLAKNIQYF.

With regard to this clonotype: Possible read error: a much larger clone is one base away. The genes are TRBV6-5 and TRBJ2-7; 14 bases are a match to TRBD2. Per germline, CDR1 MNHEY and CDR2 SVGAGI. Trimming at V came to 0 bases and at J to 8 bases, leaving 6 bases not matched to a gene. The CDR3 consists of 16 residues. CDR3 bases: TGTGCCAGCAGTTACTCAGGGACTAGCGGGGGTAACAAGCAGTACTTC. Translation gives CASSYSGTSGGNKQYF.

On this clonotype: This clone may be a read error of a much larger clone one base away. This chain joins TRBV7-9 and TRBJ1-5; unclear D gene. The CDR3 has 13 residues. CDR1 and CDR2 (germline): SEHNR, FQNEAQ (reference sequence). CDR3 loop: CDTAQSAVQPQHF. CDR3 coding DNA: TGTGACACCGCCCAAAGCGCGGTTCAGCCCCAGCATTTT.

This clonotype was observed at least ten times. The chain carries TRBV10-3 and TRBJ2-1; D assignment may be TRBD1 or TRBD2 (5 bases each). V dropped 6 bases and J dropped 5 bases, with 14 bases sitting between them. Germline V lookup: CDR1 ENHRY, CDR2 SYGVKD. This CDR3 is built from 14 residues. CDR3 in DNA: TGTGCCATCAGACCGGGGCTAGAGAACAATGAGCAGTTCTTC. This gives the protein CAIRPGLENNEQFF.

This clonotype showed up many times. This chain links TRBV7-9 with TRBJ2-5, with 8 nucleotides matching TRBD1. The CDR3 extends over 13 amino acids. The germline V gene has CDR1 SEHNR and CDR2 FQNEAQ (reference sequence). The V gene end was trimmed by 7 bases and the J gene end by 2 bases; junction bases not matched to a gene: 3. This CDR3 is CASNDRGQETQYF. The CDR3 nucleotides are TGTGCCAGCAACGACAGGGGTCAAGAGACCCAGTACTTC.

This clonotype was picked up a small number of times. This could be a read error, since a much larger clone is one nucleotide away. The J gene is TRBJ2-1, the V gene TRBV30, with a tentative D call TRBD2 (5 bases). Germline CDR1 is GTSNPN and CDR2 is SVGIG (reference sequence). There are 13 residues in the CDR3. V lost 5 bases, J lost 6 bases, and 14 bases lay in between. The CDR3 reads CAWVRSAGNEQFF. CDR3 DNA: TGTGCCTGGGTGAGGAGCGCGGGCAATGAGCAGTTCTTC.